These 23 T cell receptor beta chains originate from one sample sequenced in a study of CD8 T cells in ankylosing spondylitis. Study observations and caveats: In ankylosing spondylitis blood, a motif of eight highly homologous TCR beta variants appeared characteristic.

Their antigen targets remain unknown. TCRdb fed the 5' RACE reads into MiXCR, producing one record per CDR3 protein. The sample has 750,000 to 850,000 distinct CDR3 sequences, approximately 10% seen once. Specimen: blood, either unsorted or a sorted T cell fraction (not recorded which). The source of these receptors is a male donor with ankylosing spondylitis.

The J gene is TRBJ2-5, the V gene TRBV11-2; D gene unclear. V lost 3 bases and J lost 7, with 9 bases in between. CDR3 length equals 12 residues. Germline V lookup: CDR1 SGHAT, CDR2 FQNNGV. CDR3 residues: CASSLLPGTQYF. The CDR3 DNA reads as TGTGCCAGCAGCTTGCTCCCGGGGACCCAGTACTTC. The variable domain in full, with the rest retrieved from reference TRBV11-2 and TRBJ2-5, is EAGVAQSPRYKIIEKRQSVAFWCNPISGHATLYWYQQILGQGPKLLIQFQNNGVVDDSQLPKDRFSAERLKGVDSTLKIQPAKLEDSAVYLCASSLLPGTQYFGPGTRLLVL.

The chain joins TRBV5-6 to TRBJ1-2; D gene uncertain. Per germline, CDR1 SGHDT and CDR2 YYEEEE. The CDR3 contains 13 residues. The V and J ends lost 1 base and 4 bases respectively, with 8 bases between them. For the CDR3, the DNA is TGTGCCAGCAGCTTGCTATATGGCTATGGCTACACCTTC. The encoded protein is CASSLLYGYGYTF.

This clonotype appeared a few times. This rearrangement joins TRBV2 to TRBJ1-5; tentative D call: TRBD1 (6 bases). The length of the CDR3 is 14 residues. Trimming shortened V by 6 bases and J by 1 base, and 10 bases separated the two germline ends. The germline V gene encodes CDR1 SNHLY and CDR2 FYNNEI. CDR3 bases: TGTGCCAGCAGCAGGACAGAGAGCAATCAGCCCCAGCATTTT. It is translated as CASSRTESNQPQHF.

This clonotype has just a few counts. For the CDR3, the DNA is TGTGCCAGCAGCCAGAGCTCGGGACTCTTACCCTACGAGCAGTACTTC. Amino acid sequence: CASSQSSGLLPYEQYF. The chain employs TRBV4-2 and TRBJ2-7; D perhaps matches TRBD2 (6 bases). CDR3 length equals 16 residues. V was trimmed by 3 bases and J by 2 bases, leaving 17 bases between them. CDR1 is LGHNA and CDR2 is YNFKEQ in the germline V gene.

This clonotype was counted only a few times. The chain is built from TRBV4-2 and TRBJ2-2, with D possibly being TRBD1 or TRBD2 (5 bases each). The CDR3 sequence is 16 residues long. The V gene lost 5 bases and the J gene lost 3 bases, with 16 bases spanning the gap. Germline values: CDR1 LGHNA, CDR2 YNFKEQ. The CDR3 nucleotides read TGTGCCAGCAGCTCCACCCCCGGGACCGACACCGGGGAGCTGTTTTTT. Translated, it gives CASSSTPGTDTGELFF.

This clonotype was observed many times. V gene TRBV7-2 combines with J gene TRBJ1-5; D is undetermined. The CDR3 runs to 14 residues. Germline values: CDR1 SGHTA, CDR2 FQGNSA. Trimming left V 1 base short and J 4 bases short, with 8 bases between. This CDR3 is CASSLVGRNQPQHF. For the CDR3, the DNA is TGTGCCAGCAGCTTAGTAGGCAGGAATCAGCCCCAGCATTTT.

This clonotype was seen more than once but under ten times. The chain uses TRBV20-1 and TRBJ1-4; a possible D gene is TRBD1 (6 bases). Germline V lookup: CDR1 DFQATT, CDR2 SNEGSKA (reference sequence). The germline V and J ends were trimmed by 4 bases and 8 bases, with 17 bases remaining between them. The CDR3 has 14 amino acids. CDR3: CSAMGGGAGEKLFF. For the CDR3, the DNA is TGCAGTGCTATGGGGGGGGGCGCAGGAGAAAAACTGTTTTTT.

This clonotype has ten or more counts. V usage is TRBV5-1 and J usage is TRBJ2-7; D ambiguous. The V gene lost 0 bases and the J gene lost 0 bases, with 10 bases spanning the gap. CDR1 and CDR2 (germline): SGHRS, YFSETQ. The CDR3 has 15 residues. CDR3 residues: CASSLGGGSSYEQYF. For the CDR3, the DNA is TGCGCCAGCAGCTTGGGCGGCGGAAGCTCCTACGAGCAGTACTTC.

This clonotype was observed many times. The chain uses TRBV10-3 and TRBJ1-1; TRBD1 matches 7 bases. Germline V lookup: CDR1 ENHRY, CDR2 SYGVKD. The CDR3 loop spans 13 amino acids. J gave up 1 base and V 7 bases, and 3 bases lay outside the gene matches. The CDR3 DNA sequence: TGTGCCATCACCGACAGGGAGAACACTGAAGCTTTCTTT. Its protein is CAITDRENTEAFF.

The gene calls are TRBV20-1 and TRBJ2-5; TRBD1 aligns across 7 bases. This CDR3 has 12 residues. CDR1 is DFQATT, CDR2 SNEGSKA, per germline (reference sequence). The junction had 3 bases not matched to a gene; V was cut back by 4 bases and J by 4 bases. CDR3 amino acids: CSATRQGETQYF. The CDR3 region has the DNA TGCAGTGCTACACGACAGGGAGAGACCCAGTACTTC.

This clonotype was counted only a few times. The chain is built from TRBV20-1 and TRBJ1-1, with TRBD1 as a possible D gene (5 bases). Deletions cut 2 bases from V and 5 bases from J, with 12 bases between. The CDR3 sequence is 13 residues long. CDR1 and CDR2 (germline): DFQATT, SNEGSKA (reference sequence). Here the CDR3 reads CSARNQGLTEAFF. The CDR3 DNA follows: TGCAGTGCTAGAAATCAGGGATTGACTGAAGCTTTCTTT.

The J gene is TRBJ2-1, the V gene TRBV4-3, with TRBD2 matching over 11 bases. Germline V gene sequence: CDR1 LGHNA, CDR2 YSLEER. The CDR3 is made up of 16 amino acids. V was clipped by 0 bases and J by 9 bases; unmatched bases: 7. As DNA, the CDR3 is TGCGCCAGCAGCCAAGATACTAGCGGGAGATTGGCTGAGCAGTTCTTC. Its protein product is CASSQDTSGRLAEQFF.

The chain uses TRBV5-1 and TRBJ1-4; D perhaps matches TRBD1 (5 bases). Germline CDR1 reads SGHRS; CDR2 reads YFSETQ. The ends were cut back, 5 bases at V and 10 bases at J, with 21 bases in the middle. CDR3 length: 15 amino acids. The CDR3 nucleotides are TGCGCCAGCAGTTGGAAAGGGACCAACGAGGGAAAACTGTTTTTT. It codes for CASSWKGTNEGKLFF.

The CDR3 here is CAITGNGNTIYF. The CDR3 region has the DNA TGTGCCATAACAGGGAATGGAAACACCATATATTTT. V is TRBV10-3 and J is TRBJ1-3; a weak D match, TRBD1 (6 bases). CDR1 is ENHRY and CDR2 is SYGVKD in the germline V gene. Trimming left V 9 bases short and J 3 bases short, with 9 bases between. CDR3 length: 12 amino acids.

The gene calls are TRBV4-3 and TRBJ2-1; D not resolved. This CDR3 is 13 amino acids long. CDR1 and CDR2 from the germline V gene are LGHNA and YSLEER. V lost 2 bases and J 7 bases, leaving 9 bases between the germline ends. The CDR3 protein is CASSQRHGNEQFF. CDR3 sequence (DNA): TGCGCCAGCAGCCAACGGCATGGGAATGAGCAGTTCTTC.

The chain combines TRBV4-2 with TRBJ1-1; 11 bases align to TRBD1. V trimming: 6 bases; J trimming: 0 bases; junction bases outside the gene matches: 3. There are 15 residues in the CDR3. CDR1 and CDR2 from the germline V gene are LGHNA and YNFKEQ. CDR3: CASRGQGALNTEAFF. The CDR3 DNA follows: TGTGCCAGCAGAGGACAGGGGGCCCTGAACACTGAAGCTTTCTTT.

There are a few counts of this clonotype. The rearrangement links TRBV5-1 to TRBJ1-1; 7 nucleotides line up with TRBD1. The trim removed 2 bases at V and 3 bases at J, leaving 7 bases unmatched. Germline V lookup: CDR1 SGHRS, CDR2 YFSETQ. The CDR3 is 15 amino acids. The CDR3 region is CASSLRGRRDTEAFF. In DNA, the CDR3 is TGCGCCAGCAGCTTAAGGGGGCGGCGGGACACTGAAGCTTTCTTT. The full variable domain, with the rest looked up from reference TRBV5-1 and TRBJ1-1, is KAGVTQTPRYLIKTRGQQVTLSCSPISGHRSVSWYQQTPGQGLQFLFEYFSETQRNKGNFPGRFSGRQFSNSRSEMNVSTLELGDSALYLCASSLRGRRDTEAFFGQGTRLTVV.

In this sample, this clonotype turned up a few times. The chain couples TRBV5-5 to TRBJ1-5; D is unclear. CDR3 length: 16 residues. CDR1 and CDR2 from the germline V gene are SGHKS and YYEKEE (reference sequence). V was trimmed by 1 base and J by 0 bases, leaving 11 bases between them. CDR3 bases: TGTGCCAGCAGCTTGACTCCACGGTATAGCAATCAGCCCCAGCATTTT. Its translation is CASSLTPRYSNQPQHF.

The V call is TRBV7-8, the J call TRBJ2-1; 8 bases are a match to TRBD1. The CDR3 covers 15 residues. Losses at the gene ends were 6 bases for V and 1 base for J; bases not matched to a gene: 5. The germline V gene has CDR1 SGHVS and CDR2 FQNEAQ. The CDR3, as DNA: TGTGCCAGCAGTACTACAGGGGGGTCCTACAATGAGCAGTTCTTC. Translation: CASSTTGGSYNEQFF.

This chain joins TRBV27 and TRBJ2-3; D remains unclear. This CDR3 has 15 amino acids. Trimming took off 1 base at V and 0 bases at J, with 8 bases between the two ends. Germline CDR1 MNHEY, CDR2 SMNVEV (reference sequence). The CDR3 here is CASSLWLSSTDTQYF. The CDR3 nucleotides are TGTGCCAGCAGTTTATGGCTTTCTAGCACAGATACGCAGTATTTT.

Ten or more counts support this clonotype. This chain joins TRBV20-1 and TRBJ1-1; a weak D match, TRBD1 (6 bases). The germline V and J ends were trimmed by 5 bases and 4 bases, with 17 bases remaining between them. The CDR3 totals 14 residues. Germline CDR1 is DFQATT and CDR2 is SNEGSKA (reference sequence). CDR3 residues: CSAWPQGMGTEAFF. The CDR3, as DNA: TGCAGTGCTTGGCCACAGGGTATGGGCACTGAAGCTTTCTTT.

This chain joins TRBV7-2 and TRBJ2-2, with no clear D. CDR1 SGHTA and CDR2 FQGNSA come from the germline V gene. Trimming left V 1 base short and J 1 base short, with 10 bases between. This CDR3 has 16 amino acids. The CDR3 DNA follows: TGTGCCAGCAGCTTAGAGGTGACAAAGAACACCGGGGAGCTGTTTTTT. This encodes CASSLEVTKNTGELFF.

This clonotype occurred a few times. The rearrangement joins TRBV7-9 to TRBJ2-6, with D maybe TRBD1 (7 bases). The germline gives CDR1 SEHNR, CDR2 FQNEAQ (reference sequence). V dropped 6 bases and J dropped 0 bases, with 15 bases sitting between them. The CDR3 length is 17 residues. The CDR3 sequence is CASRRDRSYSGANVLTF. The CDR3 coding sequence is TGTGCCAGCAGGCGGGACAGAAGTTACTCTGGGGCCAACGTCCTGACTTTC.